One and the same sample provided the 10 T cell receptor beta chains below, sequenced in a study of radiation and T cells in renal cell carcinoma. Sample time point: blood 4 weeks post-SBRT, at nephrectomy. Treatment reported: 15 Gy SBRT to primary tumor, nephrectomy 4 weeks later. Only in-frame clones appear in the TCRdb table, and some are missing; sequencing was by immunoSEQ multiplex PCR. This repertoire shows some 100,000 clones, 84% found once; its top ten account for about 7.2%. Sequences were derived from blood, sampled from a patient whose treatment included radiotherapy and nephrectomy. The origin of the receptors is a man aged 55 to 70 with renal cell carcinoma.

The rearrangement joins TRBV2 to TRBJ2-1; 13 positions agree with TRBD2. CDR3 length: 15 residues. CDR1 is SNHLY, CDR2 FYNNEI, per germline. Trimming took 5 bases from V and 9 from J; bases not matched to a gene: 7. The CDR3 DNA follows: TGTGCCAGCAGTACCGGACTAGCGGGAGAGGGTGAGCAGTTCTTC. It specifies CASSTGLAGEGEQFF.

The gene calls are TRBV19 and TRBJ1-5, with TRBD1 as a possible D gene (5 bases). V lost 8 bases and J 0 bases, leaving 14 bases between the germline ends. Germline V gene sequence: CDR1 LNHDA, CDR2 SQIVND (reference sequence). The CDR3 loop spans 15 amino acids. CDR3: CASGVRRGSNQPQHF. The CDR3 DNA reads TGTGCCAGTGGGGTACGGAGGGGTAGCAATCAGCCCCAGCATTTT.

The chain employs TRBV9 and TRBJ2-5; 12 bases fit TRBD2. CDR3 length equals 16 residues. Germline V CDR1 and CDR2: SGDLS, YYNGEE. The V gene end was trimmed by 0 bases and the J gene end by 4 bases; junction bases not matched to a gene: 4. In nucleotides, the CDR3 is TGTGCCAGCAGCGTAGGGGCTAGCGGGAGGGGAGAGACCCAGTACTTC. This sequence encodes CASSVGASGRGETQYF.

V is TRBV5-1 and J is TRBJ2-7; 8 nucleotides agree with TRBD2. Germline lookup yields CDR1 SGHRS and CDR2 YFSETQ. The CDR3 has 17 amino acids. The ends lost 0 bases at V and 3 bases at J; junction bases unmatched: 11. CDR3 coding DNA: TGCGCCAGCAGCTTGGACATACTAGCGGACTTCTTCTACGAGCAGTACTTC. The encoded protein is CASSLDILADFFYEQYF.

The CDR3 here is CASSPLRGSTDTQYF. DNA for the CDR3: TGTGCCAGCTCACCACTACGGGGGAGCACAGATACGCAGTATTTT. The chain joins TRBV18 to TRBJ2-3; TRBD2 might be the D (6 bases). V lost 1 base and J lost 0, with 8 bases in between. This CDR3 comprises 15 residues. Germline CDR1 reads KGHSH; CDR2 reads LQKENI. Drawing the rest from reference TRBV18 and TRBJ2-3, the complete variable domain is NAGVMQNPRHLVRRRGQEARLRCSPMKGHSHVYWYRQLPEEGLKFMVYLQKENIIDESGMPKERFSAEFPKEGPSILRIQQVVRGDSAAYFCASSPLRGSTDTQYFGPGTRLTVL.

The V gene is TRBV29-1, the J gene TRBJ2-3; 7 bases line up with TRBD2. V trimming: 6 bases; J trimming: 0 bases; junction bases outside the gene matches: 6. Germline assignment: CDR1 SQVTM and CDR2 ANQGSEA. CDR3 length equals 14 residues. The CDR3 region is CSVSSGLSTDTQYF. Here the CDR3 DNA reads TGCAGCGTATCTAGCGGTCTGAGCACAGATACGCAGTATTTT.

This clone was counted between two and nine times. The chain recombines TRBV5-6 with TRBJ2-7; D is possibly TRBD1 (5 bases). Germline loops: CDR1 SGHDT, CDR2 YYEEEE. V was trimmed by 0 bases and J by 0 bases, leaving 7 bases between them. CDR3 length equals 14 residues. The CDR3 sequence is CASSLGQFSYEQYF. In DNA form, the CDR3 reads TGTGCCAGCAGCTTGGGACAGTTCTCCTACGAGCAGTACTTC.

The chain recombines TRBV7-6 with TRBJ1-2; TRBD1 is a possible D gene (6 bases). The germline V gene has CDR1 SGHVS and CDR2 FNYEAQ. The length of the CDR3 is 15 residues. The V end was cut by 3 bases, the J end by 7 bases, with 18 bases between. CDR3 loop: CASSFIGPLGGGYTF. The CDR3 DNA reads as TGTGCCAGCAGCTTTATAGGACCTTTAGGGGGTGGCTACACCTTC.

This clone showed up just once. The chain recombines TRBV29-1 with TRBJ2-2; 12 nucleotides match TRBD2. This CDR3 contains 13 residues. The germline V gene has CDR1 SQVTM and CDR2 ANQGSEA. With 7 bases clipped from V and 5 bases from J, the junction kept 2 bases outside the gene matches. CDR3 bases: TGCAGCGGAGGACTAGCGGGAACCGGGGAGCTGTTTTTT. It is translated as CSGGLAGTGELFF.

The chain employs TRBV4-2 and TRBJ2-6; no definite D call. The CDR3 sequence is 14 residues long. V lost 5 bases, J lost 2 bases, and 7 bases lay in between. Germline V CDR1 and CDR2: LGHNA, YNFKEQ. The CDR3 here is CASSWATGANVLTF. The CDR3 coding sequence is TGTGCCAGCAGCTGGGCGACTGGGGCCAACGTCCTGACTTTC.